The sequence of this TCR beta chain was determined in a study of T cells after yellow fever vaccination. Study details: Researchers used SMART-Seq v4 Ultra Low Input to prepare fractions that had low cell numbers.

This CDR3 is 13 amino acids long. The germline V gene has CDR1 SGHTA and CDR2 FQGNSA. Trimming took 4 bases from V and 4 from J, leaving 9 bases between them. The authors made TCR cDNA by 5'RACE template switching, adding a universal primer site and UMIs. TCRdb re-derived calls from the 5' RACE reads in MiXCR, one entry per CDR3 protein. The sample yields some 500,000 distinct CDR3 sequences, about 13% seen once. The specimen was PBMCs, collected on the day of the yellow fever booster vaccination. The clonotype comes from a man younger than 40 who received the YFV17D yellow fever vaccine. The V and J genes are TRBV7-2 and TRBJ2-3; D perhaps matches TRBD2 (5 bases). The CDR3 here is CASSSRAPDTQYF. In DNA form, the CDR3 reads TGTGCCAGCAGCTCGAGGGCTCCAGATACGCAGTATTTT.